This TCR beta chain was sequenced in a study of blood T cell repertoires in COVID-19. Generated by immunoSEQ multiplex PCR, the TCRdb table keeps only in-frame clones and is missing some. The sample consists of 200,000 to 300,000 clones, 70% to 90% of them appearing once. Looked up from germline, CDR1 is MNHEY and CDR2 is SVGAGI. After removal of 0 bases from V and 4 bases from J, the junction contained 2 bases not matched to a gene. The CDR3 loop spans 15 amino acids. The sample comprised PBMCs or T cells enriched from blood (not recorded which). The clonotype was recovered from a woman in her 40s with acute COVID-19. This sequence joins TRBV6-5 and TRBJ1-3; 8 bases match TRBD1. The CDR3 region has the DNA TGTGCCAGCAGTTACTCGCAGGGGGCAGGAAACACCATATATTTT. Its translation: CASSYSQGAGNTIYF.